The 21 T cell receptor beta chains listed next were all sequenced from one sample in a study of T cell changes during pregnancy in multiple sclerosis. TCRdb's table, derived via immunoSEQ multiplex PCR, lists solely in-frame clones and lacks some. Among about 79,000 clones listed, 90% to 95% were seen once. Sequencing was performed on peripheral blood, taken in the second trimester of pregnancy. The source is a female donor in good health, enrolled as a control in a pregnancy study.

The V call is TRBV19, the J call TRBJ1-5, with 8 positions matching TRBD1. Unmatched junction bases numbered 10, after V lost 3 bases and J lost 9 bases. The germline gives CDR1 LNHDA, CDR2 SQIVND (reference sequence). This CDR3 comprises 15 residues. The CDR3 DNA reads TGTGCCAGTAGTATGGACGGGGACAGGAGCGGGCCCCAGCATTTT. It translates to CASSMDGDRSGPQHF.

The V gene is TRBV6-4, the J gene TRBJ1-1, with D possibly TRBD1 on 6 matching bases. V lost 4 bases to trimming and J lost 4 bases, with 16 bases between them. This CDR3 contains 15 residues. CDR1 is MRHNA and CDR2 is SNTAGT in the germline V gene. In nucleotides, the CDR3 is TGTGCCAGCAGTGCCGTCCCGGGACAAGTCACTGAAGCTTTCTTT. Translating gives CASSAVPGQVTEAFF.

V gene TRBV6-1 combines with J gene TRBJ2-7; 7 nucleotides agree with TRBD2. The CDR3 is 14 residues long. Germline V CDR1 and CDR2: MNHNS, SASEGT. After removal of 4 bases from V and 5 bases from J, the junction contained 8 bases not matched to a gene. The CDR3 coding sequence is TGTGCCAGCAGTGCTGACGGGGGAGGGAACGAGCAGTACTTC. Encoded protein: CASSADGGGNEQYF.

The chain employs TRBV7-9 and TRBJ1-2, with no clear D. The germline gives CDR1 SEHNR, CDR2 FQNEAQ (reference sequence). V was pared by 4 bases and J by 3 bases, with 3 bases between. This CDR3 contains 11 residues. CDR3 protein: CASSSDYGYTF. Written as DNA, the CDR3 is TGTGCCAGCAGCTCCGACTATGGCTACACCTTC.

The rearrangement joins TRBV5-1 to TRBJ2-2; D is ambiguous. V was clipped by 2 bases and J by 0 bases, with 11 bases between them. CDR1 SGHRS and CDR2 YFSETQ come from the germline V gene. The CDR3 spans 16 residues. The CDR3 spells CASSFMPSTNTGELFF. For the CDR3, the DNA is TGCGCCAGCAGCTTTATGCCCAGTACGAACACCGGGGAGCTGTTTTTT.

The CDR3 nucleotides read TGTGCCAGCAGCTTCTGGGCCAGCACAGATACGCAGTATTTT. It is translated as CASSFWASTDTQYF. V gene TRBV7-3 combines with J gene TRBJ2-3; D gene unclear. Looked up from germline, CDR1 is SGHTA and CDR2 is FQGTGA. The CDR3 sequence is 14 residues long. V was trimmed by 3 bases and J by 0 bases, leaving 7 bases between them.

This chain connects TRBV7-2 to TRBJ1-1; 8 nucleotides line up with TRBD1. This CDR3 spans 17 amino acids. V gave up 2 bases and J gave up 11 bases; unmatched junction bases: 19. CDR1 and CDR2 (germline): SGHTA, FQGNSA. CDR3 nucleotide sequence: TGTGCCAGCAGCTTAATATCTCTTCCTAGGACAGGGTCAATGGCTTTCTTT. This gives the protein CASSLISLPRTGSMAFF.

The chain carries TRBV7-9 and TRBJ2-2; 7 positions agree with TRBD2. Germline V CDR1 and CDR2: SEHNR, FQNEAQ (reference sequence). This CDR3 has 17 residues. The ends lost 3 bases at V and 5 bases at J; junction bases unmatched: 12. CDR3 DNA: TGTGCCAGCAGCTTTCCGGGTGGCGGGGGAAATACCGGGGAGCTGTTTTTT. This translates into CASSFPGGGGNTGELFF.

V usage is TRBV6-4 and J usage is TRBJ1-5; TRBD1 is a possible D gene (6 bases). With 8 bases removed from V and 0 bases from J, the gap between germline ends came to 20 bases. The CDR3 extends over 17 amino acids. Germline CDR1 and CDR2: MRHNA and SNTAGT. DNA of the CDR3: TGTGCCAGCCTCCTAAGTAGGACAGACTATAGCAATCAGCCCCAGCATTTT. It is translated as CASLLSRTDYSNQPQHF.

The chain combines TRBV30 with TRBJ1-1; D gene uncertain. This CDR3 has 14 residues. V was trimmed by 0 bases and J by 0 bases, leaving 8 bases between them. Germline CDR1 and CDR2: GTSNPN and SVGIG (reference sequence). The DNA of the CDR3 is TGTGCCTGGAGTGTTCGAGCCCTGAACACTGAAGCTTTCTTT. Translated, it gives CAWSVRALNTEAFF.

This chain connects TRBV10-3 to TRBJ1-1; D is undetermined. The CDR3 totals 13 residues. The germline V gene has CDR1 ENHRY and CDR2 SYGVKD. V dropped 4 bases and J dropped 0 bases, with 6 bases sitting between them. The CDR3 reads CAISGALNTEAFF. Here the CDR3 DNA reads TGTGCCATCAGTGGGGCCTTGAACACTGAAGCTTTCTTT.

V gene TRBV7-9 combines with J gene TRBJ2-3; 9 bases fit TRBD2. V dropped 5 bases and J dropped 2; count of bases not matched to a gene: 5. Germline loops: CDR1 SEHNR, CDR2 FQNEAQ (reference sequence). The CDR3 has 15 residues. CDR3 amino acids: CASSRGGAPTDTQYF. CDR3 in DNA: TGTGCCAGCAGCCGCGGGGGGGCCCCCACAGATACGCAGTATTTT.

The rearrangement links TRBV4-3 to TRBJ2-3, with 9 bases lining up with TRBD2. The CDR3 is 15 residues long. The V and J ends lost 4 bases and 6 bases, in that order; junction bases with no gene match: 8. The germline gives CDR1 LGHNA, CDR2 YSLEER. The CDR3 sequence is CASSLEAGGSDTQYF. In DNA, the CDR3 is TGCGCCAGCAGCCTTGAAGCGGGGGGCTCCGATACGCAGTATTTT.

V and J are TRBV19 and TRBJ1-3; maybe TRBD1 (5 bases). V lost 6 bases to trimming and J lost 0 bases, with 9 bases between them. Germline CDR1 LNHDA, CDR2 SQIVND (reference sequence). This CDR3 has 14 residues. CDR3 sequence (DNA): TGTGCCAGTAGCCGACAGTTCTCTGGAAACACCATATATTTT. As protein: CASSRQFSGNTIYF.

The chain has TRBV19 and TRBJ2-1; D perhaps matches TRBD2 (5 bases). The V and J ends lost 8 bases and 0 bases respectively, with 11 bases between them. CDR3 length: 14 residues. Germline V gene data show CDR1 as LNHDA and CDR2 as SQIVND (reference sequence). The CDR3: CASGFGSSYNEQFF. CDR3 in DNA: TGTGCCAGTGGCTTTGGGAGCTCCTACAATGAGCAGTTCTTC. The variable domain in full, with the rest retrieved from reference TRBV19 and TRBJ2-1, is DGGITQSPKYLFRKEGQNVTLSCEQNLNHDAMYWYRQDPGQGLRLIYYSQIVNDFQKGDIAEGYSVSREKKESFPLTVTSAQKNPTAFYLCASGFGSSYNEQFFGPGTRLTVL.

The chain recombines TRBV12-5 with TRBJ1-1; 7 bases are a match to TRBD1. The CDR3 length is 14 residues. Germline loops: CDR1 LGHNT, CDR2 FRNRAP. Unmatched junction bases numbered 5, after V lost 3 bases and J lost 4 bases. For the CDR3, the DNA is TGTGCTAGTGGTTTCACCACAGGGGCCACTGAAGCTTTCTTT. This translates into CASGFTTGATEAFF.

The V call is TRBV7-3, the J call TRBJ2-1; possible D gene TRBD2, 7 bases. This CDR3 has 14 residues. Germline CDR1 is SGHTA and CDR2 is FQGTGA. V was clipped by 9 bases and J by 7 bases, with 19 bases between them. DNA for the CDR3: TGTGCCAGTTCCCTGGGGGGGCTAACAAATGAGCAGTTCTTC. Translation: CASSLGGLTNEQFF.

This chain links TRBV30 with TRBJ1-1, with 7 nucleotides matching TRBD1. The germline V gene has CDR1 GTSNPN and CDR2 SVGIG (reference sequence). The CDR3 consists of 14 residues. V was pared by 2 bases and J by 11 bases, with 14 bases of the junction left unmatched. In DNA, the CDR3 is TGTGCCTGGAGTTCTACAGGGGCGAGTTATCGTGCTTTCTTT. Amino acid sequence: CAWSSTGASYRAFF. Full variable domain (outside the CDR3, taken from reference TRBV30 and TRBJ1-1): SQTIHQWPATLVQPVGSPLSLECTVEGTSNPNLYWYRQAAGRGLQLLFYSVGIGQISSEVPQNLSASRPQDRQFILSSKKLLLSDSGFYLCAWSSTGASYRAFFGQGTRLTVV.

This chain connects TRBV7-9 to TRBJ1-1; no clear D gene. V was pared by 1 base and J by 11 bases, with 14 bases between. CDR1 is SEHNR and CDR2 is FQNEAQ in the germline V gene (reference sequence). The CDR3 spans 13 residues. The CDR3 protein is CASSLVEAGGAFF. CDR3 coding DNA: TGTGCCAGCAGCTTAGTTGAGGCCGGAGGGGCTTTCTTT.

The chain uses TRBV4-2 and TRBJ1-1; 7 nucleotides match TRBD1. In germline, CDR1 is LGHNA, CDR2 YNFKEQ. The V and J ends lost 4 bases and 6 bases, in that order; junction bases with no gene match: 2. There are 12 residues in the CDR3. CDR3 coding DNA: TGTGCCAGCAGCCCGACAGGGCCTGAAGCTTTCTTT. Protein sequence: CASSPTGPEAFF.

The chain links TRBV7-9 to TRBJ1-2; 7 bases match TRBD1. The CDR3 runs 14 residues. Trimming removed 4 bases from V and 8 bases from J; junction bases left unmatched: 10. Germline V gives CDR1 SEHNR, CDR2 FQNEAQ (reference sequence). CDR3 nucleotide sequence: TGTGCCAGCAGCTCTCGACAAGGGGGCGCGGGCTACACCTTC. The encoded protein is CASSSRQGGAGYTF.